The present T cell receptor (beta chain) was sequenced within a study of early T cells in non-severe SARS-CoV-2 infection. The germline V gene has CDR1 MNHNY and CDR2 SVGAGI (reference sequence). The V and J ends lost 7 bases and 6 bases, in that order; junction bases with no gene match: 6. The CDR3 extends over 14 amino acids. TCRdb re-derived calls from the 5' RACE reads in MiXCR, one entry per CDR3 protein. Among approximately 65,000 distinct CDR3 sequences listed, around 13% were seen once. A few counts support this clonotype. The sequenced sample consisted of whole blood. The rearrangement joins TRBV6-6 to TRBJ2-5; TRBD1 agrees at 12 bases. The clonotype comes from an adult who was a healthcare worker with PCR-confirmed SARS-CoV-2 infection or an uninfected control (not recorded which). In DNA form, the CDR3 reads TGTGCCAGCAACCCGGGGACAGGGGGCAAGACCCAGTACTTC. The encoded protein is CASNPGTGGKTQYF.